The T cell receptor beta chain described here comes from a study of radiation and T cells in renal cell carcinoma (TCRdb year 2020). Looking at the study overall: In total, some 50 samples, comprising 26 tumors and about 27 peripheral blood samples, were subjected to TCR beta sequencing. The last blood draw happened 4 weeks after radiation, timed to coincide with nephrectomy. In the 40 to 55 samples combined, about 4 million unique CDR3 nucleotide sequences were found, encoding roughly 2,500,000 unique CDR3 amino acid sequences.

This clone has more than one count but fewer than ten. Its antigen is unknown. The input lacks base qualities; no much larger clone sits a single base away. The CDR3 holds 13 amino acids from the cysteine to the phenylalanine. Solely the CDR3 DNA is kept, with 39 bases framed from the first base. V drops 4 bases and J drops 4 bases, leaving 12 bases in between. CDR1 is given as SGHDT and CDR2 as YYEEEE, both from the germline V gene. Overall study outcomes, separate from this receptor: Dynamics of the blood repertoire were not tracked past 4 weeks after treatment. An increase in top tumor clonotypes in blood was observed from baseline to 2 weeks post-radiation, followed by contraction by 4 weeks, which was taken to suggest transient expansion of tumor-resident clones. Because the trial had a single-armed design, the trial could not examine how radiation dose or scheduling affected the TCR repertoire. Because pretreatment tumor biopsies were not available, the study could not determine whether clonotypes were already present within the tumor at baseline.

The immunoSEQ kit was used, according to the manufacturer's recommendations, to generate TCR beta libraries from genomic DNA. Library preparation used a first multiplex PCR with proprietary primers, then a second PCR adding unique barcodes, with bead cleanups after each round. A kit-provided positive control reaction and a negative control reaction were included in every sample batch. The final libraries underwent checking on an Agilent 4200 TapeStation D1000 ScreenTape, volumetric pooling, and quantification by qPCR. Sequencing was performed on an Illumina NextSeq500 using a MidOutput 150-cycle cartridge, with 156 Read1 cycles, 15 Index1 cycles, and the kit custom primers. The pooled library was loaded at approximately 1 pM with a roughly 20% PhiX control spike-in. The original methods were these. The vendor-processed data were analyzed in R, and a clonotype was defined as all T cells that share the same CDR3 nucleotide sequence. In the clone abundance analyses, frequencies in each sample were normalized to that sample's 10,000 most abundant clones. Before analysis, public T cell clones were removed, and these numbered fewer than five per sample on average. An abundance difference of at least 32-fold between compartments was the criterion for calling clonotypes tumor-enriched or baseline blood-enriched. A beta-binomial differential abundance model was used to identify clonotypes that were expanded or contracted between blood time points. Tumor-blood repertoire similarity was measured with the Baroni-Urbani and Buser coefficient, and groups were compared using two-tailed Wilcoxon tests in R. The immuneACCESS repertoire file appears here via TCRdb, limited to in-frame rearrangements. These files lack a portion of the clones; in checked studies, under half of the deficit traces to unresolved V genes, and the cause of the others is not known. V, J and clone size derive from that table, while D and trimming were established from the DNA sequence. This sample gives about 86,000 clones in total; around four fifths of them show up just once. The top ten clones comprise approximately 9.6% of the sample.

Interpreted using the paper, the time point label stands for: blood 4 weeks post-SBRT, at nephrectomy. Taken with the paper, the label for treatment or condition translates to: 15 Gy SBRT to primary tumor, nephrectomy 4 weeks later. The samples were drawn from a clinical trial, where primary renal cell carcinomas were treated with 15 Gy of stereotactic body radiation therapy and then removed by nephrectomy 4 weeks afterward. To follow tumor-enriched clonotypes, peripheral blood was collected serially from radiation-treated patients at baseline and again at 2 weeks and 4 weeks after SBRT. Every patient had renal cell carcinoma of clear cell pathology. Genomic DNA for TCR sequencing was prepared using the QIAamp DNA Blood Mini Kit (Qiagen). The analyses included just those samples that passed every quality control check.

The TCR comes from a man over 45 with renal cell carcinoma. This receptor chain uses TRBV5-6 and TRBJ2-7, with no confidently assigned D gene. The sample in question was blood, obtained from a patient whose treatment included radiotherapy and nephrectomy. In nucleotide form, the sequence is TGTGCCAGCAGCACGCGGCTTCCTTACGAGCAGTACTTC. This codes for CASSTRLPYEQYF.